These 10 T cell receptor beta chains came from one sample sequenced in a study of PD-1 blockade in classical Hodgkin lymphoma (dated by TCRdb to 2018 to 2021). The sample's time point, from its label and the paper: cycle 1 day 1 (C1D1), immediately before nivolumab initiation. Every trial patient had relapsed following autologous stem cell transplantation, and prior brentuximab vedotin exposure was what differed among cohorts A, B and C. The method was the immunoSEQ multiplex PCR assay. In TCRdb, the immuneACCESS table is reduced to in-frame sequences with V and J assigned. These tables do not hold every clone; where another copy was compared, an unresolved V gene accounts for under half, and the others remain unexplained. This sample lists some 41,000 clones; less than 80% were detected once. Jointly, the top ten make up approximately 9.9% of the sample. The starting material was peripheral blood mononuclear cells (PBMCs), obtained at baseline. These receptor sequences come from a human donor with classical Hodgkin lymphoma.

The chain links TRBV7-2 to TRBJ1-2; possible D gene TRBD1, 5 bases. The germline CDR1 and CDR2 sequences are SGHTA and FQGNSA. V was trimmed by 7 bases and J by 6 bases, leaving 18 bases between them. The CDR3 totals 14 residues. The CDR3 nucleotides read TGTGCCAGCACCGACGGGGGTGGGAGGCATGGCTACACCTTC. This encodes CASTDGGGRHGYTF.

This clone was seen a handful of times. CDR3 region: CASSEATTSGYTDTQYF. For the CDR3, the DNA is TGCGCCAGCAGTGAGGCCACGACTAGCGGATACACAGATACGCAGTATTTT. The V and J genes are TRBV10-1 and TRBJ2-3; 9 nucleotides line up with TRBD2. This CDR3 has 17 residues. Germline V CDR1 and CDR2: WNHNN, SYGVQD (reference sequence). The junction had 8 bases not matched to a gene; V was cut back by 2 bases and J by 2 bases.

This clone was recorded a few times. The V gene is TRBV14, the J gene TRBJ1-1, with no clear D. Trimming shortened V by 5 bases and J by 2 bases, and 9 bases separated the two germline ends. The germline V gene has CDR1 SGHDN and CDR2 FVKESK. CDR3 length: 13 amino acids. The CDR3 loop is CASSNSFNTEAFF. DNA for the CDR3: TGTGCCAGCAGCAATTCTTTTAACACTGAAGCTTTCTTT.

The chain is built from TRBV27 and TRBJ2-7; D not certain. Germline V gives CDR1 MNHEY, CDR2 SMNVEV (reference sequence). The V end was cut by 4 bases, the J end by 1 base, with 8 bases between. The CDR3 extends over 13 amino acids. The CDR3 loop is CASSYPSSYEQYF. DNA for the CDR3: TGTGCCAGCAGTTACCCAAGTTCCTACGAGCAGTACTTC.

The rearrangement uses TRBV11-2 and TRBJ2-3, with D possibly TRBD2 on 5 matching bases. Germline V gene lookup returns CDR1 SGHAT and CDR2 FQNNGV. Trimming took off 1 base at V and 3 bases at J, with 11 bases between the two ends. The CDR3 consists of 15 residues. The chain's CDR3 is CASSLGSGRTDTQYF. The CDR3 nucleotides are TGTGCCAGCAGCTTAGGTAGTGGGAGAACAGATACGCAGTATTTT.

The V gene is TRBV9, the J gene TRBJ2-3, with D uncertain. Germline V gene data show CDR1 as SGDLS and CDR2 as YYNGEE. The V and J ends lost 0 bases and 1 base respectively, with 6 bases between them. CDR3 length equals 14 residues. CDR3 bases: TGTGCCAGCAGCGTAGCTTCTCGCACAGATACGCAGTATTTT. Translation: CASSVASRTDTQYF.

This chain joins TRBV28 and TRBJ2-7; D possibly corresponds to TRBD1 (7 bases). The CDR3 totals 15 residues. Trimming took off 3 bases at V and 0 bases at J, with 12 bases between the two ends. The germline V gene encodes CDR1 MDHEN and CDR2 SYDVKM. The CDR3 is CASSFPRGDSYEQYF. The CDR3 bases are TGTGCCAGCAGTTTCCCCAGGGGGGACTCCTACGAGCAGTACTTC.

The V gene is TRBV7-2, the J gene TRBJ2-7; 7 nucleotides match TRBD2. Germline CDR1 reads SGHTA; CDR2 reads FQGNSA. The CDR3 covers 15 residues. V gave up 2 bases and J gave up 4 bases; unmatched junction bases: 8. CDR3 DNA sequence: TGTGCCAGCAGCTTAAGGGTTGCGGGAGCATACGAGCAGTACTTC. Translated, it gives CASSLRVAGAYEQYF.

CDR3 bases: TGTGCCAGCAGCCTACAGGGTTGGACTGAAGCTTTCTTT. As protein: CASSLQGWTEAFF. This rearrangement joins TRBV2 to TRBJ1-1, with D possibly matching TRBD1 (6 bases). CDR1 and CDR2 from the germline V gene are SNHLY and FYNNEI. V was cut by 6 bases and J by 5 bases, with 13 bases left in between. CDR3 length: 13 amino acids.

This clone was detected a few times. V usage is TRBV19 and J usage is TRBJ2-1, with 7 bases identical to TRBD2. Germline-derived CDR1 and CDR2 are LNHDA and SQIVND (reference sequence). The ends lost 6 bases at V and 9 bases at J; junction bases unmatched: 8. CDR3 length: 13 residues. CDR3 amino acids: CASRGEGKGEQFF. CDR3 coding DNA: TGTGCCAGTAGGGGGGAGGGCAAAGGTGAGCAGTTCTTC.